This T cell receptor beta chain was sequenced during a study of blood T cell repertoires in COVID-19. Study background: Samples representing acute and convalescent COVID-19 were sourced from the United States, Italy and Spain. T cells, B-cell-depleted T cells, or PBMCs supplied cDNA or gDNA.

Germline values: CDR1 SGDLS, CDR2 YYNGEE. CDR3 length: 14 amino acids. With V trimmed by 2 bases and J by 7 bases, 4 bases remained unmatched. The authors' processing: Estimated nucleated cell counts came from reference gene primer amplification. TCRdb keeps only in-frame clones here, not all; method: immunoSEQ multiplex PCR. From that table come the V and J calls and clone size; the DNA was used to work out D and trimming. The sample records roughly 150,000 clones, around 84% being singletons. The J gene is TRBJ2-1, the V gene TRBV9, with 9 bases lining up with TRBD2. This receptor was identified in a woman between 45 and 60 years old in a cohort sampled during active or convalescent COVID-19. Input material: peripheral blood. The CDR3 sequence: CASSVPAGGNEQFF. CDR3 nucleotides: TGTGCCAGCAGCGTCCCAGCGGGGGGTAATGAGCAGTTCTTC.